These 29 T cell receptor beta chains were all obtained from the same sample, sequenced in a study of CD8+ T cells in alopecia areata. Sequencing templates came from extracted RNA that was reverse transcribed into cDNA. TCRdb's table, derived via immunoSEQ multiplex PCR, lists solely in-frame clones and lacks some. The table lists around 300,000 clones, with no singletons. The pooled cutaneous lymph node cells were sorted using several markers (CD4, CD8alpha, NKG2D, NKG2ACE and others). Sequencing used CD4+ T cells sorted from a lymph node. The source is a C3H/HeJ mouse with alopecia areata. The MHC haplotype of the strain is H2-k.

Comments on this clone: Mouse gene names apply. The read is 4 residues too short to cover the CDR3 end, so that end is filled in from the germline J gene. Additional DNA sequences in this sample encode the identical CDR3. This chain links TRBV1 with TRBJ2-7; 9 nucleotides line up with TRBD2. This CDR3 is 14 amino acids long. Germline V gene data show CDR1 as NSQYPW and CDR2 as LRSPGD (reference sequence). After removal of 3 bases from V and 3 bases from J, the junction contained 3 bases not matched to a gene. The part of the CDR3 DNA that was read is TGCACCTGCAGTGCTGCTGGGGGGGGCTAT. It encodes CTCSAAGGGY. The full CDR3 sequence reads CTCSAAGGGYEQYF.

As regards this clone: All gene names here are mouse names. The DNA ends 4 residues before the CDR3 does, and the rest of the CDR3 is filled in from the germline J gene. The chain links TRBV19 to TRBJ2-1, with TRBD1 matching 9 bases. This CDR3 contains 14 residues. The germline CDR1 and CDR2 sequences are FNHDT and SITEND (reference sequence). J lost 6 bases, V lost 5 bases, and 6 bases had no gene match. This chain's CDR3 is CASRTRTGVAEQFF. The sequenced part of the CDR3 DNA is TGTGCCAGCAGAACCCGGACAGGGGTTGCT.

This clone showed up just a few times. The gene symbols are mouse symbols. The read is 4 residues too short to cover the CDR3 end, so that end is filled in from the germline J gene. This chain joins TRBV13-3 and TRBJ1-2; tentative D call: TRBD1 (6 bases). V lost 6 bases to trimming and J lost 0 bases, with 12 bases between them. The V gene's germline CDR1 is NNHDY and CDR2 SYVADS. The CDR3 has 14 amino acids. The CDR3 is CASIPGQANSDYTF. CDR3 bases read: TGTGCCAGCATCCCGGGACAAGCAAACTCC.

On this clone: Gene labels here are mouse ones. The read is 4 residues too short to cover the CDR3 end, so that end is filled in from the germline J gene. The V call is TRBV13-2, the J call TRBJ2-7; D is possibly TRBD1 (6 bases). V lost 2 bases, J lost 0 bases, and 9 bases lay in between. CDR1 is NNHNN, CDR2 SYGAGS, per germline (reference sequence). The CDR3 length is 14 residues. The covered CDR3 bases are TGTGCCAGCGGTGAGAAGGGGGTCTCCTAT. Protein product: CASGEKGVSY. The CDR3 reads in full as CASGEKGVSYEQYF.

In regard to this clone: All gene names here are mouse names. The read is 4 residues too short to cover the CDR3 end, so that end is filled in from the germline J gene. This rearrangement joins TRBV14 to TRBJ2-4; 9 bases line up with TRBD1. This CDR3 comprises 14 residues. Germline V gene lookup returns CDR1 SGHDT and CDR2 FRDEAV. CDR3: CASSHGQGKNTLYF. The sequenced part of the CDR3 DNA is TGTGCCAGCAGTCACGGACAGGGGAAAAAC.

This clone was seen a few times. The gene names here belong to mouse. The read terminates 4 residues before the CDR3 end, so the remaining end is supplied by the germline J gene. This specimen includes other DNA sequences encoding the same CDR3. This chain links TRBV31 with TRBJ2-3; 7 bases map to TRBD2. Germline assignment: CDR1 GKSSPN and CDR2 SITVG. The length of the CDR3 is 13 residues. Trimming took 4 bases from V and 0 from J; bases not matched to a gene: 1. This CDR3 is CAWTGGSAETLYF. The sequenced part of the CDR3 DNA is TGTGCCTGGACTGGGGGAAGTGCAGAA.

Only a few counts were recorded for this clone. Mouse names are used for the genes. The CDR3 bases that were read are TGTGCCAGCAGTTGGGGACAGGAGGACTATGCT. This translates into CASSWGQEDYA. The full CDR3 sequence reads CASSWGQEDYAEQFF. The genes are TRBV13-1 and TRBJ2-1; TRBD1 agrees at 8 bases. The read is 4 residues too short to cover the CDR3 end, so that end is filled in from the germline J gene. V lost 4 bases, J lost 2 bases, and 5 bases stayed unmatched. CDR3 size: 15 residues. Germline values: CDR1 NSHNY, CDR2 SYGAGN.

As for this clone: Each gene name is a mouse one. Other DNA sequences in this specimen translate into the identical CDR3. The CDR3: CASSDASTSAETLYF. The CDR3 bases that were read are TGTGCCAGCAGTGATGCCTCCACTAGTGCAGAA. The chain combines TRBV13-1 with TRBJ2-3, with D unresolved. The observed sequence ends 4 residues before the CDR3 terminus, with the missing tail filled in from the germline J gene. Trimming removed 0 bases at V and 0 bases at J, with 8 bases between. This CDR3 contains 15 residues. Germline CDR1 NSHNY, CDR2 SYGAGN.

In regard to this clone: Mouse names are used for the genes. The CDR3 end falls 4 residues outside the read, so it is completed with the germline J gene. This sequence joins TRBV17 and TRBJ2-7; the match to TRBD2 covers 9 bases. From germline, CDR1 is MNHDT and CDR2 YYDKIL. J was trimmed by 0 bases and V by 5 bases; bases with no gene match: 2. There are 14 residues in the CDR3. The CDR3: CASSDWGSSYEQYF. Incomplete CDR3 DNA: TGTGCTAGCAGTGACTGGGGGAGCTCCTAT. Full variable domain (missing parts from reference TRBV17 and TRBJ2-7): DTTVKQNPRYKLARVGKPVNLICSQTMNHDTMYWYQKKPNQAPKLLLFYYDKILNREADTFEKFQSSRPNNSFCSLYIGSAGLEYSAMYLCASSDWGSSYEQYFGPGTRLTVL.

With regard to this clone: This may come from a read error, since a much larger clone is one base off. Any gene name here is a mouse gene name. The missing CDR3 end, 4 residues past where the read stops, is filled in from the germline J gene. The chain joins TRBV13-1 to TRBJ1-1; 8 bases map to TRBD1. With 4 bases clipped from V and 4 bases from J, the junction kept 0 bases outside the gene matches. The CDR3 length is 12 residues. Germline V gene data show CDR1 as NSHNY and CDR2 as SYGAGN. This CDR3 reads CASSTGGTEVFF. CDR3 bases read: TGTGCCAGCAGTACAGGGGGCACA.

This clone showed up just a few times. Any gene name here is a mouse gene name. The CDR3 is cut off 4 residues early in the read; its end comes from the germline J gene. The rearrangement links TRBV13-1 to TRBJ2-3; 7 positions agree with TRBD1. CDR1 is NSHNY and CDR2 is SYGAGN in the germline V gene. V shed 2 bases and J 0 bases; nucleotides not matched to a gene: 3. This CDR3 has 15 residues. This CDR3 is CASSETGHSAETLYF. The sequenced part of the CDR3 DNA is TGTGCCAGCAGTGAGACAGGGCATAGTGCAGAA.

This clone was counted between two and nine times. Gene names and germline match the mouse. The read halts 4 residues ahead of the CDR3 end, with the missing end drawn from the germline J gene. The chain recombines TRBV13-1 with TRBJ2-5; D is uncertain. The CDR3 covers 13 residues. The germline V gene encodes CDR1 NSHNY and CDR2 SYGAGN. V was cut by 2 bases and J by 0 bases, with 4 bases left in between. The covered CDR3 bases are TGTGCCAGCAGTGAAGGGAACCAAGAC. Translation gives CASSEGNQD. The full-length CDR3 reads as CASSEGNQDTQYF.

This clone came up a few times. Mouse germline and gene names are used. The read falls 4 residues short of the CDR3 end, and the missing part is taken from the germline J gene. This rearrangement joins TRBV31 to TRBJ2-2, with 7 nucleotides matching TRBD2. Germline values: CDR1 GKSSPN, CDR2 SITVG. Losses at the gene ends were 0 bases for V and 1 base for J; bases not matched to a gene: 5. The CDR3 totals 16 residues. CDR3 DNA (partial): TGTGCCTGGAGTCTACAGACTGGGAGAAACACCGGG. This encodes CAWSLQTGRNTG. The CDR3, in full, reads CAWSLQTGRNTGQLYF. The full variable domain, rest sourced from reference TRBV31 and TRBJ2-2, is AQTIHQWPVAEIKAVGSPLSLGCTIKGKSSPNLYWYWQATGGTLQQLFYSITVGQVESVVQLNLSASRPKDDQFILSTEKLLLSHSGFYLCAWSLQTGRNTGQLYFGEGSKLTVL.

Worth noting for this clone: The listed genes are named as in mouse. The sample has other DNA sequences that encode this CDR3 too. The part of the CDR3 DNA that was read is TGTGCTAGCAGTAGGAGGGGCTCCTAT. Translation: CASSRRGSY. Given in full, the CDR3 is CASSRRGSYEQYF. The chain employs TRBV17 and TRBJ2-7; D may be TRBD1 (5 bases). The read ends 4 residues before the CDR3 terminus; that terminus is restored from the germline J gene. The CDR3 loop spans 13 amino acids. CDR1 is MNHDT and CDR2 is YYDKIL in the germline V gene. Trimming cost V 3 bases and J 0 bases, with 6 bases left between them. The whole variable domain, remainder taken from reference TRBV17 and TRBJ2-7, is DTTVKQNPRYKLARVGKPVNLICSQTMNHDTMYWYQKKPNQAPKLLLFYYDKILNREADTFEKFQSSRPNNSFCSLYIGSAGLEYSAMYLCASSRRGSYEQYFGPGTRLTVL.

A few counts support this clone. Mouse gene names apply. The read finishes 4 residues shy of the CDR3 end, and the germline J gene is used to complete it. Other nucleotide sequences from this sample produce the same CDR3. The genes are TRBV5 and TRBJ2-3; 7 bases align to TRBD2. This CDR3 contains 15 residues. CDR1 is LGHNA and CDR2 is YNLKQL in the germline V gene (reference sequence). Losses at the gene ends were 4 bases for V and 1 base for J; bases not matched to a gene: 5. CDR3 sequence: CASSPPGGGAETLYF. The part of the CDR3 DNA that was read is TGTGCCAGCAGCCCCCCTGGGGGAGGTGCAGAA.

This clone was detected a few times. Mouse names are used for the genes. The read ends 4 residues shy of where the CDR3 ends; the end is completed using the germline J gene. Other DNA sequences from this sample encode an identical CDR3 as well. The V call is TRBV1, the J call TRBJ2-3; possibly TRBD1 for D (5 bases). This CDR3 is built from 16 residues. Deletions cut 0 bases from V and 0 bases from J, with 10 bases between. Germline CDR1 reads NSQYPW; CDR2 reads LRSPGD (reference sequence). The DNA read from the CDR3 is TGCACCTGCAGTGCAGATCCGCAGGGTAGTGCAGAA. It is translated as CTCSADPQGSAE. The entire CDR3 protein is CTCSADPQGSAETLYF.

The table lists this clone with a few counts. Mouse names are used for the genes. The read gets to within 4 residues of the CDR3 end, and the germline J gene fills in the rest. The same CDR3 is also encoded by other DNA sequences in this sample. V is TRBV13-3 and J is TRBJ2-2; 7 bases align to TRBD1. The CDR3 runs 14 residues. CDR1 NNHDY and CDR2 SYVADS come from the germline V gene. Losses at the gene ends were 5 bases for V and 0 bases for J; bases not matched to a gene: 1. The sequenced CDR3 bases are TGTGCCAGCAGACAGGGGACAAACACCGGG. Its protein product is CASRQGTNTG. The whole CDR3 reads CASRQGTNTGQLYF.

This clone was seen more than once but under ten times. Gene names and germline match the mouse. Read data end 4 residues before the CDR3 end; the end is taken from the germline J gene. The chain has TRBV5 and TRBJ2-4; weak D call: TRBD2 (5 bases). Germline V gene data show CDR1 as LGHNA and CDR2 as YNLKQL (reference sequence). This CDR3 is built from 15 residues. Between the trimmed V and J ends, which lost 1 base and 0 bases, there was a span of 8 bases. The CDR3 DNA, read in part, is TGTGCCAGCAGCCAAGGGACTTTAAGTCAAAAC. It encodes CASSQGTLSQN. The full CDR3 sequence reads CASSQGTLSQNTLYF.

As concerns this clone: The gene names given are mouse names. This specimen includes other DNA sequences encoding the same CDR3. Here the CDR3 reads CASSIRQANTEVFF. The sequenced CDR3 bases are TGTGCCAGCAGTATAAGACAGGCAAACACA. The gene calls are TRBV19 and TRBJ1-1; weak D call: TRBD1 (6 bases). The read terminates 4 residues before the CDR3 end, so the remaining end is supplied by the germline J gene. V was trimmed by 1 base and J by 0 bases, leaving 7 bases between them. This CDR3 is built from 14 residues. The germline V gene has CDR1 FNHDT and CDR2 SITEND (reference sequence).

Notes on this clone: These gene names are mouse names. The read ends 4 residues before the CDR3 terminus; that terminus is restored from the germline J gene. The sample contains more than one DNA sequence encoding this CDR3. The rearrangement links TRBV31 to TRBJ2-1, with a weak D call TRBD2 (7 bases). Trimming removed 0 bases at V and 3 bases at J, with 9 bases between. Looked up from germline, CDR1 is GKSSPN and CDR2 is SITVG. The CDR3 runs 14 residues. Partial CDR3 DNA: TGTGCCTGGAGTCTGAGGGGGGGCTATGCT. The encoded protein is CAWSLRGGYA. The full-length CDR3 reads as CAWSLRGGYAEQFF.

Regarding this clone: Gene names and germline match the mouse. The CDR3 extends 4 residues past the end of the read, so its final part is completed from the germline J gene. The J gene is TRBJ2-7, the V gene TRBV14; 8 positions match TRBD2. Germline V gene data show CDR1 as SGHDT and CDR2 as FRDEAV. This CDR3 has 13 residues. CDR3 DNA, as far as it was read: TGTGCCAGCAGTTTCTCCTGGGGGGAT. Translation: CASSFSWGD. The complete CDR3 reads CASSFSWGDEQYF.

In this sample, this clone turned up many times. Gene names are the mouse ones. The CDR3 end lies 4 residues beyond the end of the read and is filled in from the germline J gene. Other nucleotide sequences from this sample produce the same CDR3. The genes are TRBV13-1 and TRBJ2-1; TRBD1 is a possible D gene (6 bases). Germline values: CDR1 NSHNY, CDR2 SYGAGN. The CDR3 totals 13 residues. V was pared by 4 bases and J by 4 bases, with 9 bases between. CDR3 region: CASSPGQYAEQFF. CDR3 DNA (partial): TGTGCCAGCAGTCCGGGACAATATGCT.

Points on this clone: Gene names and germline match the mouse. The CDR3 is cut off 4 residues early in the read; its end comes from the germline J gene. V usage is TRBV5 and J usage is TRBJ2-7; 11 bases are a match to TRBD2. The CDR3 contains 15 residues. Germline V CDR1 and CDR2: LGHNA, YNLKQL (reference sequence). CDR3 DNA, as far as it was read: TGTGCCAGCAGCCCCCACCGGGACTGGGGGTAT. This encodes CASSPHRDWGY. The entire CDR3 is CASSPHRDWGYEQYF.

In its sample, this clone was seen a few times. Gene names and germline refer to mouse. Read data end 4 residues before the CDR3 end; the end is taken from the germline J gene. Distinct nucleotide sequences in the sample also encode this CDR3. The rearrangement uses TRBV13-1 and TRBJ2-5; 9 bases match TRBD2. The CDR3 totals 14 residues. CDR1 NSHNY and CDR2 SYGAGN come from the germline V gene. The CDR3 here is CASSDRLGEDTQYF. The sequenced CDR3 bases are TGTGCCAGCAGTGATCGACTGGGGGAAGAC.

This clone has only a few counts. Mouse gene names and germline throughout. The read terminates 4 residues ahead of where the CDR3 ends, so the germline J gene completes it. The chain uses TRBV19 and TRBJ2-1; tentative D call: TRBD1 (5 bases). The CDR3 is made up of 17 amino acids. Trimming left V 6 bases short and J 0 bases short, with 19 bases between. Germline CDR1 FNHDT, CDR2 SITEND (reference sequence). CDR3 sequence reads: CASKPRAGSLNYAEQFF. CDR3 bases read: TGTGCCAGCAAACCCCGGGCAGGGAGTCTTAACTATGCT.

Comments on this clone: Genes here carry mouse names. Read coverage stops 4 residues before the CDR3 terminus; the germline J gene supplies the remainder. The gene calls are TRBV19 and TRBJ2-7, with 7 bases that match TRBD1. The CDR3 runs 12 residues. CDR1 is FNHDT and CDR2 is SITEND in the germline V gene (reference sequence). Here the CDR3 reads CASTLQGYEQYF. The part of the CDR3 DNA that was read is TGTGCCAGCACCCTACAGGGGTAT.

The table lists this clone with a few counts. Gene names follow the mouse nomenclature. The read finishes 4 residues shy of the CDR3 end, and the germline J gene is used to complete it. The chain links TRBV13-1 to TRBJ2-7, with D possibly matching TRBD1 (5 bases). CDR1 is NSHNY and CDR2 is SYGAGN in the germline V gene. The CDR3 has 14 residues. V shed 0 bases and J shed 2 bases, with 9 bases lying between them. The CDR3 spells CASSDEGVTYEQYF. The sequenced part of the CDR3 DNA is TGTGCCAGCAGTGATGAAGGGGTGACCTAT.

This clone came up many times. Gene names follow the mouse nomenclature. The CDR3 protein is CASSDVGRGDSPLYF. Partial CDR3 DNA: TGTGCCAGCAGTGATGTCGGCAGGGGTGACTCGCCC. The rearrangement uses TRBV13-1 and TRBJ1-6, with a tentative D call TRBD1 (6 bases). Read coverage stops 3 residues before the CDR3 terminus; the germline J gene supplies the remainder. TRBJ1-6 is placed among ORFs of uncertain function. The V gene's germline CDR1 is NSHNY and CDR2 SYGAGN. The CDR3 covers 15 residues. Trimming stripped 0 bases from V and 10 bases from J, with 14 bases between.

In its sample, this clone was seen a few times. Gene labels here are mouse ones. The read finishes 4 residues shy of the CDR3 end, and the germline J gene is used to complete it. The rearrangement uses TRBV5 and TRBJ1-1, with D possibly matching TRBD1 (5 bases). Trimming removed 0 bases at V and 3 bases at J, with 8 bases between. This CDR3 is 14 amino acids long. Germline CDR1 LGHNA, CDR2 YNLKQL (reference sequence). Partial CDR3 DNA: TGTGCCAGCAGCCAAGAACGGGGGGACACA. Protein product: CASSQERGDT. The CDR3, in full, reads CASSQERGDTEVFF.